The TCR beta chain described here comes from a study of identical twins. With regard to this clonotype: Its antigen is currently unknown.

Study-wide findings and caveats: The authors noted that invariant MAIT and iNKT cells could partly confound zero-insertion analyses.

There are 12 residues in the CDR3. Trimming left V 8 bases short and J 5 bases short, with 9 bases between. The germline gives CDR1 WNHNN, CDR2 SYGVQD (reference sequence). Template switching (which added a universal primer site) was used, and cDNA carried unique molecular identifiers. MiXCR, applied by TCRdb to the 5' RACE reads, yields one record per CDR3 protein. The sample contains approximately 300,000 distinct CDR3 sequences, just under 9.5% of which appear only once. These same records also appear under a second study, on yellow fever vaccine responses in identical twins.

The TCR sequence derives from a woman younger than 30 in good health. The chain has TRBV10-1 and TRBJ2-2; D possibly corresponds to TRBD1 (5 bases). Sequencing used CD8+ T cells sorted from blood. This CDR3 reads CASQGGTGELFF. DNA of the CDR3: TGCGCCAGCCAGGGTGGGACCGGGGAGCTGTTTTTT.